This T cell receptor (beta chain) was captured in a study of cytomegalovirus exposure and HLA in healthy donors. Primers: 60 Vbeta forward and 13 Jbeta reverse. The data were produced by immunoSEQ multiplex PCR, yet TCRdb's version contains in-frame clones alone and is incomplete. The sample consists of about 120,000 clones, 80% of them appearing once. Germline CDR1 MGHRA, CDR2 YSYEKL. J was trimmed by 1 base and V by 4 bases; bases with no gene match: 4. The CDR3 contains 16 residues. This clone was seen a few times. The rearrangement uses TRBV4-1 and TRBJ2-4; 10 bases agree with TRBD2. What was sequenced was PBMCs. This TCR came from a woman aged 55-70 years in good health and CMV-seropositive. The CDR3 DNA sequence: TGCGCCAGCAGCCCCGGACTAGCGGCCGCCAAAAACATTCAGTACTTC. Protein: CASSPGLAAAKNIQYF.